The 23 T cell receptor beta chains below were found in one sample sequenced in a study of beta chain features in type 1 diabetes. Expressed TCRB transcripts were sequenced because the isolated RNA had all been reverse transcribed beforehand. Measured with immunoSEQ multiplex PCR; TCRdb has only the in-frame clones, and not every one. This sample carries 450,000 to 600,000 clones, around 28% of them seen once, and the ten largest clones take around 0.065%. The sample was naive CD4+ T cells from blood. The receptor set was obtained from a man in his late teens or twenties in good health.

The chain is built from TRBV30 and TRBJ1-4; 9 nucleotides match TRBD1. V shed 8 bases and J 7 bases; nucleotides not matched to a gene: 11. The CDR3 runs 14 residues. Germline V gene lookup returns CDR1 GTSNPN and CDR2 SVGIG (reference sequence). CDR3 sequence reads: CAGRTGGRGEKLFF. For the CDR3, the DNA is TGTGCCGGGCGTACAGGGGGCAGAGGTGAAAAACTGTTTTTT.

The CDR3 coding sequence is TGTGCCAGCAGCGCGGGACAGGGGGTCTCCTACGAGCAGTACTTC. Its protein is CASSAGQGVSYEQYF. The rearrangement uses TRBV11-2 and TRBJ2-7; 11 nucleotides line up with TRBD1. Germline trimming cut 5 bases from V and 0 bases from J; bases unmatched to any gene: 3. This CDR3 has 15 residues. The germline gives CDR1 SGHAT, CDR2 FQNNGV.

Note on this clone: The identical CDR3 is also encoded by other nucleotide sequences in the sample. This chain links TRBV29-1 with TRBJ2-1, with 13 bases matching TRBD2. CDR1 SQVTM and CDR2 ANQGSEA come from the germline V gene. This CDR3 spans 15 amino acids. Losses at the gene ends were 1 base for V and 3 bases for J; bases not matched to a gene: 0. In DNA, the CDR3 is TGCAGCGTTGAAGGACTAGCGGGAGGCTACAATGAGCAGTTCTTC. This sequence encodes CSVEGLAGGYNEQFF.

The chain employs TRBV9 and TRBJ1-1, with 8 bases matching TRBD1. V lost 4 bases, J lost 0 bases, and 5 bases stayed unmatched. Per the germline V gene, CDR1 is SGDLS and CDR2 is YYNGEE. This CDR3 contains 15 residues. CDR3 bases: TGTGCCAGCAGCTCCCGGACAGGGCTGAACACTGAAGCTTTCTTT. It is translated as CASSSRTGLNTEAFF.

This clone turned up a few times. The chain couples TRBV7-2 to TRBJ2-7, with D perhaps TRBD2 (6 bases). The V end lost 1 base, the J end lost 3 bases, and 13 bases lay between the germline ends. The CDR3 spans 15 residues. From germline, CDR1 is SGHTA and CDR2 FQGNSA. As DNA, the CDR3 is TGTGCCAGCAGCTTAGAGGCTTCGCGGGACTACGAGCAGTACTTC. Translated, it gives CASSLEASRDYEQYF.

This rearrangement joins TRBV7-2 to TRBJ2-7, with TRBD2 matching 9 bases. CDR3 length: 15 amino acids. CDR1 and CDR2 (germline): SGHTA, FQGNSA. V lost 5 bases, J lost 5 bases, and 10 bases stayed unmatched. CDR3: CASSQGLAGGHEQYF. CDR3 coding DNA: TGTGCCAGCAGCCAGGGACTAGCAGGTGGGCACGAGCAGTACTTC.

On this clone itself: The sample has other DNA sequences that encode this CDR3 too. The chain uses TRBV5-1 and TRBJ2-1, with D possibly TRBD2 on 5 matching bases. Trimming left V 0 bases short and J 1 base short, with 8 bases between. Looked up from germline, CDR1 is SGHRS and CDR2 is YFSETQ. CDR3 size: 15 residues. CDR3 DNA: TGCGCCAGCAGCTTGGAAGGACTTTCCTACAATGAGCAGTTCTTC. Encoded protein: CASSLEGLSYNEQFF.

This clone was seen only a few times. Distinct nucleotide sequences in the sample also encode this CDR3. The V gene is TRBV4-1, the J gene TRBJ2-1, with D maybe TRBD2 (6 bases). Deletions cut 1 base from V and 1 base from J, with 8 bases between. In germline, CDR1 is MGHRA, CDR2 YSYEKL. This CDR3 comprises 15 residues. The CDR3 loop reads CASSQVRGSYNEQFF. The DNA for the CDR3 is TGCGCCAGCAGCCAAGTGCGGGGATCCTACAATGAGCAGTTCTTC.

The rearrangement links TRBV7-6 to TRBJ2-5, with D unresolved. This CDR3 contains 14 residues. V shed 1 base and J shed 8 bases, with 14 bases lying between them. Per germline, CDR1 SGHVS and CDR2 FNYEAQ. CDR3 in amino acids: CASSLDDFLGTQYF. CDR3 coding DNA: TGTGCCAGCAGCTTAGATGACTTCTTAGGTACCCAGTACTTC.

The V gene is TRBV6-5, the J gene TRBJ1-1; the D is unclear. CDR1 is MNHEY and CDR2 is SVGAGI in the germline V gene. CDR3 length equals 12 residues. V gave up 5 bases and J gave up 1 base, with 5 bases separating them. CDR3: CASSRENTEAFF. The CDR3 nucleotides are TGTGCCAGCAGTAGAGAGAACACTGAAGCTTTCTTT.

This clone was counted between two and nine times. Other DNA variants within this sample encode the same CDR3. CDR3 DNA sequence: TGCGCCAGCAGCTTAACATCGGATACGCAGTATTTT. Amino acids: CASSLTSDTQYF. The J gene is TRBJ2-3, the V gene TRBV5-1; D not certain. The V end lost 2 bases, the J end lost 6 bases, and 7 bases lay between the germline ends. Germline-derived CDR1 and CDR2 are SGHRS and YFSETQ. This CDR3 region has 12 residues.

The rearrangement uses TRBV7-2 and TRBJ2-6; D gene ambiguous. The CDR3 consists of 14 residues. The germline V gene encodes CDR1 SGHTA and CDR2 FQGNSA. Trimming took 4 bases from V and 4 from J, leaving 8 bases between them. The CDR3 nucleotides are TGTGCCAGCAGCTCCACCGCCGGGGCCAACGTCCTGACTTTC. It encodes CASSSTAGANVLTF.

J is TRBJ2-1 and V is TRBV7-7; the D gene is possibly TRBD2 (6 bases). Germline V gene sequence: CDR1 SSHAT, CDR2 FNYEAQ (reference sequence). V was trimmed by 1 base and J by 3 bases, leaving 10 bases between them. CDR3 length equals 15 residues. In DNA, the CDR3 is TGTGCCAGCAGCTTAGGGCGGGGATACTACAATGAGCAGTTCTTC. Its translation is CASSLGRGYYNEQFF.

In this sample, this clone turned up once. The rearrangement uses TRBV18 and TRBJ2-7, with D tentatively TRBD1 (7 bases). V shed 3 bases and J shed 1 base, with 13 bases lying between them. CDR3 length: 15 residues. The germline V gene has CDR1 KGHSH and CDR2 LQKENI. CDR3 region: CASSPGGQRSYEQYF. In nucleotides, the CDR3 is TGTGCCAGCTCACCGGGGGGACAGAGATCCTACGAGCAGTACTTC.

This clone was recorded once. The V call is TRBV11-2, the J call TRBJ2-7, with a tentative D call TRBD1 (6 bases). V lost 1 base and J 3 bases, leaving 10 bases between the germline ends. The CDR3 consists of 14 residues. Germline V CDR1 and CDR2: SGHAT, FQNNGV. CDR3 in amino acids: CASSLGTVNYEQYF. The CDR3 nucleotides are TGTGCCAGCAGCTTAGGGACAGTGAACTACGAGCAGTACTTC.

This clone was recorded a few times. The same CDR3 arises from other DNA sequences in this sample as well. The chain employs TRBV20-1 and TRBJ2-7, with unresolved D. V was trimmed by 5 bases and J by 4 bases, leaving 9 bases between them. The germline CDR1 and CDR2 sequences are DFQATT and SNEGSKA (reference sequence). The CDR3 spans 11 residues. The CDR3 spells CSASGGYEQYF. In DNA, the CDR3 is TGCAGTGCTTCGGGTGGTTACGAGCAGTACTTC.

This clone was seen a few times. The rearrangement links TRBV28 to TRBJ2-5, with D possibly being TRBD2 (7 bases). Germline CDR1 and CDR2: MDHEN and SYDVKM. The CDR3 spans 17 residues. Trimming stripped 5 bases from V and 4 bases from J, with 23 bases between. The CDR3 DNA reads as TGTGCCAGCAGTCCCCGCGAGGGGGGGCGGAGACCAGAGACCCAGTACTTC. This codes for CASSPREGGRRPETQYF. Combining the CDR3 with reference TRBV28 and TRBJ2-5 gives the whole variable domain DVKVTQSSRYLVKRTGEKVFLECVQDMDHENMFWYRQDPGLGLRLIYFSYDVKMKEKGDIPEGYSVSREKKERFSLILESASTNQTSMYLCASSPREGGRRPETQYFGPGTRLLVL.

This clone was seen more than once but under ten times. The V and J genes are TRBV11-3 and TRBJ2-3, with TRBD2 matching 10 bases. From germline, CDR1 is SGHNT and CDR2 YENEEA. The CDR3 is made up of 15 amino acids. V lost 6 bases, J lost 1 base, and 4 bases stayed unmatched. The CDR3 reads CASSPGTSGTDTQYF. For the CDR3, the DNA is TGTGCCAGCAGTCCCGGGACTAGCGGCACAGATACGCAGTATTTT.

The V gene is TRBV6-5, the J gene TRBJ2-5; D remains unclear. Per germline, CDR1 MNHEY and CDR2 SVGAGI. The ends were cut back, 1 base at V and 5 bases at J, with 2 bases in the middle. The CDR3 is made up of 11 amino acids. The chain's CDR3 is CASSYLETQYF. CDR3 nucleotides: TGTGCCAGCAGTTACTTGGAGACCCAGTACTTC.

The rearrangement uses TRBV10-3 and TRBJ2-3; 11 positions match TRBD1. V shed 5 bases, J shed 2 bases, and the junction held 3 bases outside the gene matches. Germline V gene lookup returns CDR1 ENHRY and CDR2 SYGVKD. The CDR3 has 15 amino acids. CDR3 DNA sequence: TGTGCCATCAGTCGGGACAGGGGGGTCACAGATACGCAGTATTTT. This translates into CAISRDRGVTDTQYF.

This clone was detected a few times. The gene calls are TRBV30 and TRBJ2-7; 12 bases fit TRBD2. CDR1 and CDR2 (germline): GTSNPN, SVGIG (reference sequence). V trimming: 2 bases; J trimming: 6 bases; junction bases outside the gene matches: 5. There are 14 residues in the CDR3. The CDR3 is CAWSRGLAGGEQYF. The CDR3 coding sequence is TGTGCCTGGAGTAGGGGACTAGCGGGCGGCGAGCAGTACTTC.

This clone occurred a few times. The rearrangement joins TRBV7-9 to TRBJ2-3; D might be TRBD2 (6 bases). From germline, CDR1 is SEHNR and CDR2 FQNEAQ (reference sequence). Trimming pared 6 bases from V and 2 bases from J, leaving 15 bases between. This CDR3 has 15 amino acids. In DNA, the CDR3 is TGTGCCAGCAGTCGGAGCGGGCGACACACAGATACGCAGTATTTT. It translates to CASSRSGRHTDTQYF.

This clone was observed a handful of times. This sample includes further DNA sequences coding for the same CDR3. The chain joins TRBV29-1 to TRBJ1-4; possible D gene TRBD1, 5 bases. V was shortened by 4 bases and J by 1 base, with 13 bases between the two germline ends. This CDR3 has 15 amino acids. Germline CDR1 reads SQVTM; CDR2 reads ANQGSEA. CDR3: CSVAKVQGTNEKLFF. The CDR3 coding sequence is TGCAGCGTTGCGAAGGTCCAGGGAACTAATGAAAAACTGTTTTTT.